The subject of this entry is one T cell receptor (beta chain). Its cognate antigen has yet to be identified. No clone much larger than this one lies a single base away; base qualities are absent. This entry belongs to a study of blood T cell repertoires in COVID-19 (dated by TCRdb to about 2020). About the investigation overall: Samples from collaborators originated in the United States, Italy and Spain and spanned both the acute and convalescent phases of COVID-19. The material from the prospective study consisted of cDNA or gDNA derived from T cells, B-cell-depleted T cells, or PBMCs. The repertoires were released in a freely available public database meant as a resource for research on the immune response to SARS-CoV-2. A de-identified subject ID, COVID-19 status, age in years and sex were almost always included in the sample metadata. Subjects who had been exposed to COVID-19, were actively infected with it, or had recovered from it provided the deeply sampled blood TCRbeta repertoires that made up the dataset. The samples were drawn from two sources: the first 160 participants of the ongoing ImmuneRACE study, and 1,000 to 1,500 subjects contributed by 6 global collaborators. Where available, HLA class I and class II types were obtained from metadata supplied by the sample provider rather than from assay-based typing.

The investigation overall reported the following: How much clinical and demographic metadata was included differed by source and by participant, and the metadata was provided uncurated.

V is pared back by 7 bases and J by 0 bases, with 19 bases lying between the germline termini. The germline V gene yields SGDLS for CDR1 and YYNGEE for CDR2. The CDR3 sequence holds 17 residues, the cysteine and phenylalanine included. The kept DNA is CDR3 alone, 51 bases in frame from the first base. The immunoSEQ Assay, a bias-controlled multiplex PCR, was used to amplify TCRbeta CDR3 regions from genomic DNA. The authors processed their data as follows. Within the assay, amplification of reference gene primers was used to estimate how many nucleated cells each sample contained. To quantify the absolute abundance of each unique TCRbeta CDR3 rearrangement, sequence reads were collapsed and filtered. For each sample, productive Simpson clonality was calculated by taking the square root of Simpson's diversity index across productive rearrangements. TCRdb took over this immuneACCESS table, retaining in-frame rearrangements with V and J assigned. Such tables are incomplete; in checked studies, under half of the missing clones stem from an unresolved V gene, and the remainder is unexplained. V, J and clone size are those of that table, while D and trimming were read from the DNA. The sample yields a few hundred thousand clones; 65% to 90% were counted once. Around 4% of the sample is taken by the ten largest.

In the prospective study, participants were roughly 18 to 100 years old, resided in about two dozen geographic areas of the United States, and were enrolled through a virtual design. In the prospective study, participants were assigned to cohorts based on the clinical history participants reported in a screening survey and a study questionnaire. Each participant in the prospective study had whole blood, serum and a nasopharyngeal or oropharyngeal swab collected by mobile phlebotomists. Additional blood draws and questionnaires over an approximately two-month period could optionally be provided by prospective study participants. Before DNA extraction, prospective study blood samples were shipped either frozen or at room temperature.

The chain links TRBV9 with TRBJ2-2, with a weak D call of TRBD2 (5 bases match). The sequenced sample was PBMCs or T cells enriched from blood (not recorded which). The receptor was derived from a woman aged 40 to 55 with acute COVID-19. The DNA sequence is given as TGTGCCAGCGGGGAGAATAGTGGAGATTCGAACACCGGGGAGCTGTTTTTT. Translated, it gives CASGENSGDSNTGELFF.